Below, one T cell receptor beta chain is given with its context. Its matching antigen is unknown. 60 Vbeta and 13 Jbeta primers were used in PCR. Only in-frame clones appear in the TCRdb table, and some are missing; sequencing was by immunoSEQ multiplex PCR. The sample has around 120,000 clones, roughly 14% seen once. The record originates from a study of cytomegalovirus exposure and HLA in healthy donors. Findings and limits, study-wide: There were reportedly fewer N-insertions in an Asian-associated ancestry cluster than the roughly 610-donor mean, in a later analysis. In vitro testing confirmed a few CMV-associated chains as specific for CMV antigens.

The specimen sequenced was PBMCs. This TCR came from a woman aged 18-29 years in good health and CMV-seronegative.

This CDR3 is CAISESTGYGELFF. Here the CDR3 DNA reads TGTGCCATCAGTGAGTCTACGGGGTACGGGGAGCTGTTTTTT. This chain uses TRBV10-3 with TRBJ2-2; perhaps TRBD2 as D (5 bases). Trimming shortened V by 0 bases and J by 7 bases, and 9 bases separated the two germline ends. The CDR3 loop spans 14 amino acids. The germline V gene encodes CDR1 ENHRY and CDR2 SYGVKD.